Included here is one T cell receptor beta chain sequence, with context. This clonotype was seen a few times. What this receptor recognizes is not known. Base qualities were left out, and no much larger clone turns up one base away. The entry originates in a study of CD8 T cells in Susac syndrome (dated by TCRdb to between 2018 and 2021). Turning to the overall study: Whether CD8+ T cell activation and differentiation in Susac syndrome was antigen driven was tested using repertoire sequencing. The paper's findings and limits, for the study overall: The number of individuals in the TCR sequencing and HLA analysis was recognized as being relatively small.

There are 12 amino acids in the CDR3, from cysteine to phenylalanine inclusive. Just CDR3 DNA is preserved here, 36 bases in frame from base 1. Trimming removed 4 bases from V and 0 bases from J, leaving 1 base between the germline ends. Reading the germline V gene gives CDR1 SGHTA and CDR2 FQGNSA. RNA was extracted using the RNeasy kit, and roughly 0.45 to 1 ug of the RNA was reverse transcribed with random hexamers. The immunoSEQ multiplex PCR assay, which covers 54 Vbeta and 13 Jbeta segments, was used to amplify TCR beta CDR3 regions. PCR amplification bias was corrected by using a synthetic template baseline for primer optimization and computational correction. The authors' analysis ran thus. Reads were annotated to V, D and J genes per IMGT and analyzed with immunoSEQ Analyzer, keeping only productive sequences. To calculate clonality, Shannon entropy was normalized by log2 of the number of productive unique sequences and then subtracted from one. For each patient and control, public and private clones were evaluated within the 100 most prevalent clones. Susac-specific clones were defined as absent from healthy and MS cohorts, about 1,000 published viral clones and other ImmuneACCESS disease sequences. TCRdb trimmed public reads at Q25 via fastp, called clones via MiXCR and kept in-frame beta chains. Rows merge per CDR3 protein into single entries with the most common DNA and genes. For this entry, the V and J calls and clone size follow TCRdb and not the study's own pipeline. Present in this sample are 150,000 to 200,000 distinct CDR3 sequences, just under 95% of which were seen just once. The ten largest clones capture around 0.11% of the sample.

Peripheral blood CD8+ and CD4+ T cells from healthy donors, Susac syndrome patients and multiple sclerosis patients were profiled by high-throughput TCR beta sequencing. Healthy donors were age- and sex-matched controls. CD8+ TEMRA cells were enriched by FACS, while bulk CD8+ and CD4+ T cells were purified by magnetic negative isolation. Blood was collected in EDTA tubes and processed within 24 hours, with PBMCs isolated through density gradient centrifugation. PBMCs intended for TCR sequencing were frozen in liquid nitrogen and were later thawed in a 37 degrees C water bath. The sorted or isolated CD4+, CD8+ and CD8+ TEMRA cells had a purity of 90% or higher.

The sequenced sample was CD4+ T cells from PBMCs. This sequence uses TRBV7-2 and TRBJ1-5; the D gene identity is not certain. The receptor comes from a human donor in good health. The DNA sequence is TGTGCCAGCAGCTATAGCAATCAGCCCCAGCATTTT. This is translated as CASSYSNQPQHF.